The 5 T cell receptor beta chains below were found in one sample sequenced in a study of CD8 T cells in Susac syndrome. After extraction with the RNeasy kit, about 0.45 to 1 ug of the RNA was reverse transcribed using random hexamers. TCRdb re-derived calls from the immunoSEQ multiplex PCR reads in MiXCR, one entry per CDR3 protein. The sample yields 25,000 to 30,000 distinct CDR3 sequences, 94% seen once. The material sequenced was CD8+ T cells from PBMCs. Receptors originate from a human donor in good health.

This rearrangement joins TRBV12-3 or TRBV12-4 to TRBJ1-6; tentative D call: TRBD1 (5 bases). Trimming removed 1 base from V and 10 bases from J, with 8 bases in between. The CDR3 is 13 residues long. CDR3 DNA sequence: TGTGCCAGCAGTTTAGGTGGGGACTCACCCCTCCACTTT. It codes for CASSLGGDSPLHF.

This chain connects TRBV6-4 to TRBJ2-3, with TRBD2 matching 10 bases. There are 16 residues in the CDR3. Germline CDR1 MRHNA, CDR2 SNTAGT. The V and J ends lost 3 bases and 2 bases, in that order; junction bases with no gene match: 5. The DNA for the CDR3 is TGTGCCAGCAGTGAAGGAGCGGGGGGGCCCACAGATACGCAGTATTTT. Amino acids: CASSEGAGGPTDTQYF.

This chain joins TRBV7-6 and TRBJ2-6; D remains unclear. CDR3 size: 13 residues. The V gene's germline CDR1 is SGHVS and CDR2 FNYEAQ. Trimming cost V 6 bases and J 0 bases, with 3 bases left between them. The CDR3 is CASSPSGANVLTF. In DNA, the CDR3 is TGTGCCAGCAGTCCCTCTGGGGCCAACGTCCTGACTTTC. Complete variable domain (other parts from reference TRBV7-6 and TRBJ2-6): GAGVSQSPRYKVTKRGQDVALRCDPISGHVSLYWYRQALGQGPEFLTYFNYEAQQDKSGLPNDRFSAERPEGSISTLTIQRTEQRDSAMYRCASSPSGANVLTFGAGSRLTVL.

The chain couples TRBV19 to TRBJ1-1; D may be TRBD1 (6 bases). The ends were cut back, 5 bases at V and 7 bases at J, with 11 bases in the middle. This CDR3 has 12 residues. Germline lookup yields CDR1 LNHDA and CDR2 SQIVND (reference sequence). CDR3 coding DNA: TGTGCCAGTAGTTTACAGGGCGTTGAAGCTTTCTTT. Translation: CASSLQGVEAFF.

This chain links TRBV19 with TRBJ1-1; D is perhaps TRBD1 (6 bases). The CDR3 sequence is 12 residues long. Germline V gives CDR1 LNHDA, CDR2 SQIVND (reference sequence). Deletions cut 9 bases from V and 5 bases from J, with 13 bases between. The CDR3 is CASVGAGTEAFF. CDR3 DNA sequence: TGTGCCAGCGTGGGGGCAGGGACTGAAGCTTTCTTT.